This TCR beta chain originates from a study of T cell responses to AZD1222 COVID-19 vaccine (dated by TCRdb to the early 2020s). A note on the overall study: A total of just over 230 trial participants underwent TCR sequencing, of whom about 200 received two doses of AZD1222 and some 25 received two doses of the MenACWY control vaccine. Trial participants were enrolled into age subgroups of 18-55, 56-69 and 70-plus years, which contained about 150, 27 and 61 TCR-sequenced participants, respectively. What the study reported, not specific to this receptor: The vaccine-associated CD4 TCRs covered the entire spike protein, and the dominant responses fell in regions 160-218 and 743-854. In the small 56-69-year group, the increase in depth fell short of significance, most likely because of low power. Reportedly, close to half of the unique spike-specific TCRs recognized epitopes lying outside the regions that are mutated in the B.1.351 and B.1.1.7 variants. Because no day 14 peak-response samples were available, the repertoires could be characterized only after the peak T cell response. A significant rise in spike-specific TCR breadth and depth was observed after two AZD1222 doses relative to day 0 and relative to MenACWY recipients. Participants were mostly white British and included more females than males, and it was suggested by the authors that clonal diversity may have been underestimated. Only six AZD1222 recipients were SARS-CoV-2 seropositive at baseline, limiting conclusions about previously exposed vaccinees.

The CDR3 regions of human TCRbeta chains were analyzed by immunosequencing. The source study handled its data this way. TCRs in the repertoires were matched against a reference library of SARS-CoV-2-specific TCRs that had been generated with the MIRA antigen-specificity platform. Breadth meant the fraction of unique TCRs that were SARS-CoV-2-associated, whereas depth meant the fraction of total T cells that were SARS-CoV-2-associated. Each spike-specific TCR was assigned to its reactive spike region and to a CD4 or CD8 class using the MIRA data. Log10-transformed breadth and depth values were compared by one-way ANOVA with Sidak's multiple comparisons tests. TCRdb limited this immuneACCESS table to in-frame rearrangements with V and J called. A share of clones is missing; checked studies link under half to unresolved V genes, and the rest is unexplained. For V, J and clone size, that table is used; D and trimming come from the DNA. The sample table holds roughly 79,000 clones, of which approximately 90% were seen once. Approximately 7% of the sample is held by the ten biggest clonotypes.

The CDR3, cysteine through phenylalanine, is 17 amino acids long. Only CDR3 DNA is held: 51 bases, read in frame from base 1. V drops 3 bases and J drops 4 bases, leaving 19 bases in between. CDR1 and CDR2 were assigned from the germline V gene as MDHEN and SYDVKM. The time point label, read with the paper, signifies: baseline before first vaccination. The sample's treatment or condition label, decoded: meningococcal conjugate vaccine given as trial control. Vaccinee samples were obtained from the UK trials COV001 and COV002, which included a single-blind randomized controlled phase 2/3 trial of AZD1222 (ChAdOx1 nCoV-19) in healthy adults. For TCRbeta chain sequencing, PBMC samples from trial participants were taken at day 0 and at day 28 after the second dose. The table lists this clone with a count of one. Its recognized antigen is unknown. Base quality data are lacking; no much larger clone is found one base away.

The sequencing used peripheral blood, collected on day 0 of MenACWY control vaccination. Here the chain combines TRBV28 and TRBJ1-5; the D gene is possibly TRBD1, with 5 bases matching. The TCR sequence derives from an adult in good health. The DNA reads TGTGCCAGCAGTTTGGGCGGGGCGCATGATAATAATCAGCCCCAGCATTTT. Protein translation: CASSLGGAHDNNQPQHF.